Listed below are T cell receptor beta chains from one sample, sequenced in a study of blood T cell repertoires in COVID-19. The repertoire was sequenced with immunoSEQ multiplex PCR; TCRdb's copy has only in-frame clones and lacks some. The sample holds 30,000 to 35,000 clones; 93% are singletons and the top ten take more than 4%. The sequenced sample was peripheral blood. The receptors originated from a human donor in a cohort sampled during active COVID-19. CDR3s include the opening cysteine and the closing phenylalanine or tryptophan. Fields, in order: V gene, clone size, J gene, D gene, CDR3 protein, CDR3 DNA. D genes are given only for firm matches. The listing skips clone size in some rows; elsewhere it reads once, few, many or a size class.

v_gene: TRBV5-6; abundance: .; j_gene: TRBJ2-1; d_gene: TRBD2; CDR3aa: CASSLGREGLLGEQFF; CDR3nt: TGTGCCAGCAGCTTAGGTCGGGAGGGACTTCTTGGGGAGCAGTTCTTC
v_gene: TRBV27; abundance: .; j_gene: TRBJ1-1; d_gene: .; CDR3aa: CASSLSVSSATQGTTEAFF; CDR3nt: TGTGCCAGCAGTTTATCGGTATCATCCGCAACTCAGGGGACCACTGAAGCTTTCTTT
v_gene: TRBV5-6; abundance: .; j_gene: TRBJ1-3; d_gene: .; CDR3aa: CASSLVGGSGNTIYF; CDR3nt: TGTGCCAGCAGCTTGGTTGGGGGCTCAGGAAACACCATATATTTT
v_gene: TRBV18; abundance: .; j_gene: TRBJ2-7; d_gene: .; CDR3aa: CASSPREGGPGEQYF; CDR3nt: TGTGCCAGCTCACCTCGCGAGGGAGGCCCCGGGGAGCAGTACTTC
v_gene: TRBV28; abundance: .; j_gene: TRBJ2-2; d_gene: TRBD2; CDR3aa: CASTHWREVTGELFF; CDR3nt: TGTGCCAGCACCCATTGGCGGGAGGTCACCGGGGAGCTGTTTTTT
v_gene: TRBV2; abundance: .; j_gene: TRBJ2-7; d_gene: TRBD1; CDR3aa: CASSEATGQEAYEQYF; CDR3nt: TGTGCCAGCAGTGAAGCGACAGGGCAAGAGGCCTACGAGCAGTACTTC
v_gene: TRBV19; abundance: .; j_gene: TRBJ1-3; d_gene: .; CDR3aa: CASSIGGAAGNTIYF; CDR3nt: TGTGCCAGTAGTATAGGGGGCGCCGCTGGAAACACCATATATTTT
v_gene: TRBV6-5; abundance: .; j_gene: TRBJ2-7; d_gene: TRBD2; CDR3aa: CASRDSGRVNYEQYF; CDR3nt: TGTGCCAGCAGAGATAGCGGGAGGGTTAACTACGAGCAGTACTTC
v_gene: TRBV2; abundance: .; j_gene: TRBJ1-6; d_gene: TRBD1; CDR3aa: CASEIMGQSFYSPLHF; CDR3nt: TGTGCCAGCGAAATAATGGGACAGAGTTTTTATTCACCCCTCCACTTT
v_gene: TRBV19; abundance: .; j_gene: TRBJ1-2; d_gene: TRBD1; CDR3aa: CASSMAGTGPMVYGYTF; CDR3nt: TGTGCCAGTAGTATGGCCGGGACAGGGCCCATGGTCTATGGCTACACCTTC
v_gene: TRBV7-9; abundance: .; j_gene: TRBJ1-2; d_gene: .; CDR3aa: CASSTVAGNNYGYTF; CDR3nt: TGTGCCAGCAGCACCGTAGCAGGGAATAACTATGGCTACACCTTC
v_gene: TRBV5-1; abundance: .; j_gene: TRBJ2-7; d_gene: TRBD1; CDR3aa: CASSFQPRDRGSYEQYF; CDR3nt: TGCGCCAGCAGCTTCCAACCCCGGGACAGGGGCTCCTACGAGCAGTACTTC
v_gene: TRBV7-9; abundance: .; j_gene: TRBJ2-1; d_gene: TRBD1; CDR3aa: CASSQGQTYNEQFF; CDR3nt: TGTGCCAGCAGCCAGGGACAGACCTACAATGAGCAGTTCTTC
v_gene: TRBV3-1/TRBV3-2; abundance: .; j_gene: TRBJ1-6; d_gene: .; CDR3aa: CASSLGQPPLHF; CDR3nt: TGTGCCAGCAGCCTGGGACAACCACCCCTCCACTTT
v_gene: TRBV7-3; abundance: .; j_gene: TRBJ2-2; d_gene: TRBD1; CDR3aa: CASSQRQGAGELFF; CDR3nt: TGTGCCAGCAGCCAACGACAGGGAGCCGGGGAGCTGTTTTTT
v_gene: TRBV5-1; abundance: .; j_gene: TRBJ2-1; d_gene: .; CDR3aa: CASSSQPPGLYSNEQFF; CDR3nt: TGCGCCAGCAGCTCGCAGCCACCGGGACTCTATAGCAATGAGCAGTTCTTC
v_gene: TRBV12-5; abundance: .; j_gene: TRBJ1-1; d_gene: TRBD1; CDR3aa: CASGRTGEYTEAFF; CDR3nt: TGTGCTAGTGGCCGGACAGGGGAGTACACTGAAGCTTTCTTT
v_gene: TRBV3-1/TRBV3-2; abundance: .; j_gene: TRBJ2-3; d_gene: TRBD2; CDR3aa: CASSTLAGVDTDTQYF; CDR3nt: TGTGCCAGCAGCACTTTAGCGGGAGTTGACACAGATACGCAGTATTTT
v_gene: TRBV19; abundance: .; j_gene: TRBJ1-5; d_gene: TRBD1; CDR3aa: CAIAGGLGNQPQHF; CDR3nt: TGTGCCATAGCAGGGGGCCTTGGCAATCAGCCCCAGCATTTT
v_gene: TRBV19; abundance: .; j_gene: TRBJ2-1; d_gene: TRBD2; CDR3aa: CASSPGGSYNEQFF; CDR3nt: TGTGCCAGTAGTCCCGGGGGGAGCTACAATGAGCAGTTCTTC
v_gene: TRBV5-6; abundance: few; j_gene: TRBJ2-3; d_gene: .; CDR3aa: CASRRGHQDTQYF; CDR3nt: TGTGCCAGCCGGAGGGGGCACCAAGATACGCAGTATTTT
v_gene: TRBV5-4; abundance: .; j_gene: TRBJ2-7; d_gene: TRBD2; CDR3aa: CASSSRTSGFSYEQYF; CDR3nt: TGTGCCAGCAGCTCCCGGACTAGCGGGTTCTCCTACGAGCAGTACTTC
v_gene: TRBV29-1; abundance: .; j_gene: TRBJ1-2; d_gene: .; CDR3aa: CSVEPRYDGYTF; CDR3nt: TGCAGCGTTGAGCCCAGGTATGATGGCTACACCTTC
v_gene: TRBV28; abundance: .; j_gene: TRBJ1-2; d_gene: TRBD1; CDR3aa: CASTARGTGSNYGYTF; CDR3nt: TGTGCCAGCACTGCACGGGGGACAGGGTCTAACTATGGCTACACCTTC
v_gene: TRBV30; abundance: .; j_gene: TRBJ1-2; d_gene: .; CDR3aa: CAWSDVSRYYGYTF; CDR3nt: TGTGCCTGGAGTGACGTGTCTAGGTACTATGGCTACACCTTC
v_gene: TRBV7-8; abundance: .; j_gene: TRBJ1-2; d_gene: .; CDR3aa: CASSLQVNGPRNYGYTF; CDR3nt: TGTGCCAGCAGCTTACAGGTCAACGGCCCGAGAAACTATGGCTACACCTTC
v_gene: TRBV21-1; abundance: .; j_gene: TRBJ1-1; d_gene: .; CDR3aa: CASSKANRGNTEAFF; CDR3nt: TGTGCCAGCAGCAAAGCCAACAGGGGGAACACTGAAGCTTTCTTT
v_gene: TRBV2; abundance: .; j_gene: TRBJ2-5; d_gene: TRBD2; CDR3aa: CASSGLAGAQETQYF; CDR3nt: TGTGCCAGCAGTGGGTTAGCGGGGGCCCAAGAGACCCAGTACTTC
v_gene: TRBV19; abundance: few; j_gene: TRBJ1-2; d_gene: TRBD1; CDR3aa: CASNPGGIAYGYTF; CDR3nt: TGTGCCAGTAACCCAGGGGGCATCGCCTATGGCTACACCTTC
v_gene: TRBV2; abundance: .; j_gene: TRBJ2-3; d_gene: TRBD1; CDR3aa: CASGGQLSTDTQYF; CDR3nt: TGTGCCAGTGGGGGACAGCTAAGCACAGATACGCAGTATTTT
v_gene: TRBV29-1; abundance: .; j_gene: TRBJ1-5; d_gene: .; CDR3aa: CSASDRNNQPQHF; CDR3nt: TGCAGCGCCTCGGACAGAAACAATCAGCCCCAGCATTTT
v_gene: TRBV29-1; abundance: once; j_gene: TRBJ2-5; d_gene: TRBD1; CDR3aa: CSVPPRDRSVQETQYF; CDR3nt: TGCAGCGTTCCGCCCCGGGACAGAAGTGTCCAAGAGACCCAGTACTTC
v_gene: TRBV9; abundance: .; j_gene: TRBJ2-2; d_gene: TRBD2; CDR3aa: CASSVELAGGPGELFF; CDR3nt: TGTGCCAGCAGCGTAGAACTAGCGGGAGGTCCCGGGGAGCTGTTTTTT
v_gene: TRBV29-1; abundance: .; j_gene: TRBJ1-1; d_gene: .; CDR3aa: CSALQVGGREAFF; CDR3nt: TGCAGCGCCCTCCAAGTAGGTGGGAGGGAAGCTTTCTTT
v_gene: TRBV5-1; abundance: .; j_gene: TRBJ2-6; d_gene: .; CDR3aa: CASNRDLSGANVLTF; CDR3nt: TGCGCCAGCAATAGAGATCTCTCTGGGGCCAACGTCCTGACTTTC
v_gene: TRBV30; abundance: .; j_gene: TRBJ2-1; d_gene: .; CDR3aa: CAWDLGVLPYNEQFF; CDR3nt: TGTGCCTGGGATCTTGGAGTCCTACCTTACAATGAGCAGTTCTTC
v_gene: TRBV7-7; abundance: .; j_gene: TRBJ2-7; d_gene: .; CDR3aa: CASSPAGRLYEQYF; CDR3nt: TGTGCCAGCAGCCCCGCGGGACGACTCTACGAGCAGTACTTC
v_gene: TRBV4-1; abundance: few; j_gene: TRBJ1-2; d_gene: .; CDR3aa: CASSQENYGYTF; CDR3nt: TGCGCCAGCAGCCAGGAGAACTATGGCTACACCTTC
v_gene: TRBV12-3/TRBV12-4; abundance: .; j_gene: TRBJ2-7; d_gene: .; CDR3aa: CASSLAGTGQYF; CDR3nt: TGTGCCAGCAGTTTGGCGGGTACGGGGCAGTACTTC
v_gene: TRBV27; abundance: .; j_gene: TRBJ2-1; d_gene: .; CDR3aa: CASTGLISSYNEQFF; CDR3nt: TGTGCCAGCACAGGGCTGATTAGCTCCTACAATGAGCAGTTCTTC
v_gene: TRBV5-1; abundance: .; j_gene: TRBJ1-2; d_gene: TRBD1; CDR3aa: CASSLGQGNYGYTF; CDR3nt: TGCGCCAGCAGCTTGGGACAGGGAAACTATGGCTACACCTTC
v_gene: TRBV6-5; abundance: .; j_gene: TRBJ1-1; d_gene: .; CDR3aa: CASSYGQGMTEAFF; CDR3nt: TGTGCCAGCAGTTACGGGCAGGGGATGACTGAAGCTTTCTTT
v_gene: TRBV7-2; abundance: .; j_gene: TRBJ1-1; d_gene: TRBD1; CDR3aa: CASSLRYLRQGDTEAFF; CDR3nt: TGTGCCAGCAGCTTACGTTACCTGAGACAGGGGGACACTGAAGCTTTCTTT
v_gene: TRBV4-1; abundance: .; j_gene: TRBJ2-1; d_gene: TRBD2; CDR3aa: CASSHQRGDNEQFF; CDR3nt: TGCGCCAGCAGCCACCAGCGGGGGGACAATGAGCAGTTCTTC
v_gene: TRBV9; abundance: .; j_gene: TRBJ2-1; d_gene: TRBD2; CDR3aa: CASSVVSGGPRIF; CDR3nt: TGTGCCAGCAGCGTAGTCTCGGGAGGGCCTCGAATCTTC
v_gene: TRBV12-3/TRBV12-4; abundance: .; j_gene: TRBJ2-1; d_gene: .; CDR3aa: CASSFPDREQFF; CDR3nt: TGTGCCAGCAGTTTCCCGGACAGAGAGCAGTTCTTC
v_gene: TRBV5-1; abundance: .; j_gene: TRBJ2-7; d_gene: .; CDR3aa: CASSSNSYEQYF; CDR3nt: TGCGCCAGCAGCTCAAACTCCTACGAGCAGTACTTC
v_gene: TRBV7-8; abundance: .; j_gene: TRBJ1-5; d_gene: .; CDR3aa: CASSFTWGEVSQPQHF; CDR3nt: TGTGCCAGCAGCTTCACCTGGGGGGAAGTCTCTCAGCCCCAGCATTTT
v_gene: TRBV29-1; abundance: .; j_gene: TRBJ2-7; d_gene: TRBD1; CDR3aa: CSVEGVAGGFYEQYF; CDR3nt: TGCAGCGTGGAAGGGGTGGCAGGGGGCTTCTACGAGCAGTACTTC
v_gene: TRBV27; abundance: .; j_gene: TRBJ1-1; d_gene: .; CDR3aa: CASSPTGTKGLNTEAFF; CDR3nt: TGTGCCAGCAGTCCAACAGGGACCAAGGGTTTGAACACTGAAGCTTTCTTT
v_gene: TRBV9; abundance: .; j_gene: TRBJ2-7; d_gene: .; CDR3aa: CASSVEDGSSYEQYF; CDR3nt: TGTGCCAGCAGCGTAGAAGACGGGAGCTCCTACGAGCAGTACTTC
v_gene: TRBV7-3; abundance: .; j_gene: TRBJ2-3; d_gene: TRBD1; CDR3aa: CASSYRGQADTQYF; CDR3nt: TGTGCCAGCAGCTACAGGGGGCAGGCAGATACGCAGTATTTT
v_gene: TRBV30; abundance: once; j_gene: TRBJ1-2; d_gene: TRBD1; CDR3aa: CAWSVLGDRLLGLHGYTF; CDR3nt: TGTGCCTGGAGTGTACTGGGGGACAGGCTTCTTGGGCTGCATGGCTACACCTTC